A single sample is the source of the 24 T cell receptor beta chains below, sequenced in a study of cytomegalovirus exposure and HLA in healthy donors. PCR involved 60 Vbeta and 13 Jbeta primers. Produced via immunoSEQ multiplex PCR; TCRdb's table is partial and in-frame only. The data contain some 170,000 clones, 82% of them singletons. Sequencing was done on a sample of PBMCs. The source is a girl aged 10 to 17 in good health and CMV-seropositive.

Of note for this clone: An end of the junction differs from the germline gene, which may be a read error. V and J are TRBV2 and TRBJ2-5, with 9 positions matching TRBD2. The length of the CDR3 is 16 residues. The germline V gene has CDR1 SNHLY and CDR2 FYNNEI. The DNA of the CDR3 is TGTGCCCGCAGCGGGGGGCCAGGTGGACTCCAAGAGACCCAGTACTTC. Its translation: CARSGGPGGLQETQYF.

V usage is TRBV9 and J usage is TRBJ2-7, with 12 bases lining up with TRBD1. The junction had 8 bases not matched to a gene; V was cut back by 3 bases and J by 4 bases. Germline CDR1 and CDR2: SGDLS and YYNGEE. This CDR3 is built from 16 residues. CDR3: CASSEGTGGFIYEQYF. DNA of the CDR3: TGTGCCAGCAGCGAGGGGACAGGGGGCTTTATTTACGAGCAGTACTTC.

The chain couples TRBV19 to TRBJ2-7, with TRBD2 matching 8 bases. Germline CDR1 and CDR2: LNHDA and SQIVND (reference sequence). The J segment lost 0 bases and the V segment lost 5 bases, leaving 6 bases of the junction unmatched. CDR3 length: 15 amino acids. The CDR3 reads CASSFSGESSYEQYF. The CDR3 region has the DNA TGTGCCAGTAGTTTTAGCGGGGAAAGCTCCTACGAGCAGTACTTC.

J is TRBJ1-5 and V is TRBV2; no firm D call. Between the trimmed V and J ends, which lost 0 bases and 5 bases, there was a span of 11 bases. The CDR3 runs 15 residues. Germline CDR1 is SNHLY and CDR2 is FYNNEI. CDR3 coding DNA: TGTGCCAGCAGTGAAGCTGGCGACACCTATCAGCCCCAGCATTTT. Translating gives CASSEAGDTYQPQHF.

The CDR3 DNA follows: TGTGCCTGGGACAGGGGGCCCTCAGCCGGGGAGCTGTTTTTT. This sequence encodes CAWDRGPSAGELFF. The genes are TRBV30 and TRBJ2-2; 10 nucleotides match TRBD1. The CDR3 spans 14 residues. Germline values: CDR1 GTSNPN, CDR2 SVGIG (reference sequence). Losses at the gene ends were 5 bases for V and 6 bases for J; bases not matched to a gene: 6.

The J gene is TRBJ2-3, the V gene TRBV7-8, with 9 bases identical to TRBD1. The CDR3 totals 15 residues. CDR1 SGHVS and CDR2 FQNEAQ come from the germline V gene. Trimming cost V 5 bases and J 6 bases; bases outside gene matches: 9. The CDR3 nucleotides read TGTGCCAGCAGCCCCTGGACAGGGGAAGATGATACGCAGTATTTT. Amino acids: CASSPWTGEDDTQYF.

The chain links TRBV5-8 to TRBJ2-1, with 15 bases aligning to TRBD2. V was pared by 5 bases and J by 9 bases, with 9 bases of the junction left unmatched. This CDR3 has 16 residues. From germline, CDR1 is SGHTS and CDR2 YDEGEE. The CDR3 sequence: CASRSRTSGRGSEQFF. The CDR3 coding sequence is TGTGCCAGCAGATCGAGGACTAGCGGGAGGGGTAGTGAGCAGTTCTTC.

The rearrangement links TRBV28 to TRBJ1-5, with 7 bases aligning to TRBD1. Trimming at V came to 4 bases and at J to 0 bases, leaving 12 bases not matched to a gene. Germline assignment: CDR1 MDHEN and CDR2 SYDVKM. CDR3 length equals 18 residues. The CDR3 nucleotides are TGTGCCAGCAGTTCACGACCGGGACAGAAATATAGCAATCAGCCCCAGCATTTT. Protein product: CASSSRPGQKYSNQPQHF.

The chain couples TRBV6-6 to TRBJ2-5, with 9 bases aligning to TRBD1. V gave up 7 bases and J gave up 4 bases; unmatched junction bases: 7. The V gene's germline CDR1 is MNHNY and CDR2 SVGAGI (reference sequence). The CDR3 is 14 amino acids. CDR3 loop: CASKQGARSETQYF. CDR3 nucleotides: TGTGCCAGCAAACAGGGGGCGCGATCAGAGACCCAGTACTTC.

This chain joins TRBV27 and TRBJ2-1; a possible D gene is TRBD1 (5 bases). Per germline, CDR1 MNHEY and CDR2 SMNVEV (reference sequence). Trimming took 4 bases from V and 3 from J, leaving 10 bases between them. The CDR3 totals 14 residues. The CDR3 coding sequence is TGTGCCAGCAGTTCAGGGTCAGTCTACAATGAGCAGTTCTTC. It codes for CASSSGSVYNEQFF.

On this clone itself: This CDR3 is also generated by other DNA sequences in the sample. CDR3 DNA sequence: TGCGCCAGCAGCTTTGGGAGCTCCTACGAGCAGTACTTC. It is translated as CASSFGSSYEQYF. V usage is TRBV5-1 and J usage is TRBJ2-7; a weak D match, TRBD2 (5 bases). Per the germline V gene, CDR1 is SGHRS and CDR2 is YFSETQ. V was trimmed by 2 bases and J by 0 bases, leaving 6 bases between them. The CDR3 loop spans 13 amino acids.

CDR3 in DNA: TGTGCCAGCAGCTTTCAGACGGGCGGGGTGGCTGAAGCTTTCTTT. It encodes CASSFQTGGVAEAFF. The chain uses TRBV5-4 and TRBJ1-1; D gene ambiguous. Trimming shortened V by 2 bases and J by 6 bases, and 17 bases separated the two germline ends. Germline assignment: CDR1 SGHNT and CDR2 YYREEE (reference sequence). The CDR3 is 15 residues long.

This clone has only one observation. The rearrangement uses TRBV4-2 and TRBJ1-2; no clear D gene. V gave up 1 base and J gave up 3 bases, with 15 bases separating them. Per the germline V gene, CDR1 is LGHNA and CDR2 is YNFKEQ. The CDR3 runs to 16 residues. CDR3 bases: TGTGCCAGCAGCCAAGGCGCCGGGGATGCAGACTATGGCTACACCTTC. Amino acid sequence: CASSQGAGDADYGYTF.

The rearrangement links TRBV6-1 to TRBJ1-5; 7 nucleotides agree with TRBD1. The CDR3 totals 16 residues. CDR1 and CDR2 (germline): MNHNS, SASEGT. The junction had 13 bases not matched to a gene; V was cut back by 4 bases and J by 7 bases. The CDR3 reads CASSGEGALREQPQHF. The CDR3 DNA sequence: TGTGCCAGCAGTGGAGAGGGGGCACTCCGGGAACAGCCCCAGCATTTT.

The rearrangement links TRBV18 to TRBJ1-1, with D perhaps TRBD1 (5 bases). This CDR3 is built from 14 residues. Germline V gene lookup returns CDR1 KGHSH and CDR2 LQKENI. Trimming took off 5 bases at V and 0 bases at J, with 10 bases between the two ends. The CDR3 protein is CASSGGSLNTEAFF. DNA for the CDR3: TGTGCCAGCTCAGGGGGGAGTTTGAACACTGAAGCTTTCTTT.

This chain links TRBV4-1 with TRBJ1-3; tentative D call: TRBD1 (5 bases). CDR3 length equals 16 residues. V dropped 3 bases and J dropped 0 bases, with 12 bases sitting between them. The germline V gene encodes CDR1 MGHRA and CDR2 YSYEKL. The CDR3 region is CASSHGVRDSGNTIYF. CDR3 DNA: TGCGCCAGCAGCCACGGCGTCAGGGACTCTGGAAACACCATATATTTT.

This clone is a singleton in its sample. The chain uses TRBV10-3 and TRBJ2-2, with D perhaps TRBD2 (5 bases). The CDR3 consists of 16 residues. V shed 3 bases and J shed 4 bases, with 15 bases lying between them. CDR1 is ENHRY, CDR2 SYGVKD, per germline. This chain's CDR3 is CAISDSARRSTGELFF. In DNA, the CDR3 is TGTGCCATCAGTGATTCGGCTAGGAGGTCCACCGGGGAGCTGTTTTTT.

The V gene is TRBV7-3, the J gene TRBJ2-2; possible D gene TRBD2, 5 bases. V gave up 5 bases and J gave up 3 bases, with 16 bases separating them. The germline V gene has CDR1 SGHTA and CDR2 FQGTGA. This CDR3 region has 16 residues. In DNA, the CDR3 is TGTGCCAGCAGCACAGAAGAGGGCTTATACACCGGGGAGCTGTTTTTT. Translated: CASSTEEGLYTGELFF.

This chain connects TRBV6-5 to TRBJ1-5, with no clear D. Germline V CDR1 and CDR2: MNHEY, SVGAGI. The CDR3 has 15 residues. V was trimmed by 0 bases and J by 4 bases, leaving 10 bases between them. The DNA of the CDR3 is TGTGCCAGCAGTTACTCGTTAGTCGGGAATCAGCCCCAGCATTTT. It codes for CASSYSLVGNQPQHF.

The CDR3 sequence is CASSIPGQPTLATGKDTQYF. The CDR3 coding sequence is TGTGCCAGCAGTATCCCGGGACAGCCTACTCTAGCAACGGGGAAAGATACGCAGTATTTT. V and J are TRBV28 and TRBJ2-3; 7 bases line up with TRBD1. Germline V CDR1 and CDR2: MDHEN, SYDVKM. The ends lost 5 bases at V and 5 bases at J; junction bases unmatched: 25. The CDR3 extends over 20 amino acids.

The J gene is TRBJ1-1, the V gene TRBV5-6, with D unclear. This CDR3 has 13 residues. From germline, CDR1 is SGHDT and CDR2 YYEEEE. Trimming cost V 5 bases and J 6 bases, with 14 bases left between them. CDR3 nucleotides: TGTGCCAGCAGATCAGGCATTTACTCTGAAGCTTTCTTT. Translation: CASRSGIYSEAFF.

V usage is TRBV28 and J usage is TRBJ1-1; no definite D call. The V end lost 6 bases, the J end lost 0 bases, and 14 bases lay between the germline ends. This CDR3 spans 15 amino acids. Germline CDR1 reads MDHEN; CDR2 reads SYDVKM. CDR3 in DNA: TGTGCCAGCAGCCTCCTCGGTCGGTTGAACACTGAAGCTTTCTTT. Translated, it gives CASSLLGRLNTEAFF. Full variable domain (remainder filled in from reference TRBV28 and TRBJ1-1): DVKVTQSSRYLVKRTGEKVFLECVQDMDHENMFWYRQDPGLGLRLIYFSYDVKMKEKGDIPEGYSVSREKKERFSLILESASTNQTSMYLCASSLLGRLNTEAFFGQGTRLTVV.

The genes are TRBV29-1 and TRBJ2-1; 10 bases map to TRBD2. From germline, CDR1 is SQVTM and CDR2 ANQGSEA. This CDR3 has 14 amino acids. The J segment lost 7 bases and the V segment lost 7 bases, leaving 10 bases of the junction unmatched. The CDR3 DNA sequence: TGCAGCGCGGAACAGCGGGAGGGCCTAAATGAGCAGTTCTTC. As protein: CSAEQREGLNEQFF.

The chain uses TRBV28 and TRBJ2-5, with a tentative D call TRBD2 (6 bases). The CDR3 extends over 16 amino acids. CDR1 is MDHEN and CDR2 is SYDVKM in the germline V gene. Deletions cut 2 bases from V and 2 bases from J, with 15 bases between. The DNA for the CDR3 is TGTGCCAGCAGTTTAATGTCGGGACTCGGTCAAGAGACCCAGTACTTC. As protein: CASSLMSGLGQETQYF.